This T cell receptor (beta chain) is from a study of T-cell reconstitution after alpha-beta-depleted transplantation in children. This clonotype was recorded at least ten times. Its antigen is as yet unknown. Overall study results and limits: As was reported, about two months after transplant, alpha-beta T cells came from several hundred expanded graft clones. By one year post-transplant, T-cell counts and diversity largely arose from T cells that were newly produced.

The TCRbeta library incorporated unique molecular identifiers. TCRdb called the PCR reads again in MiXCR, with one record for every CDR3 protein. This table holds 150,000 to 250,000 distinct CDR3 sequences, about 6% found once. The source material was PBMCs, sampled before TCRalphabeta/CD19-depleted stem cell transplant. The TCR originated in a girl under two years old with combined immunodeficiency, due to receive a stem cell transplant.

CDR3 region: CASSLTGGPTDEQFF. The CDR3 nucleotides are TGTGCCAGCAGCTTAACTGGAGGGCCAACAGATGAGCAGTTCTTC. This rearrangement joins TRBV7-3 to TRBJ2-1; tentative D call: TRBD2 (6 bases). V lost 0 bases, J lost 8 bases, and 14 bases lay in between. This CDR3 spans 15 amino acids. Germline V gene sequence: CDR1 SGHTA, CDR2 FQGTGA.